The 18 T cell receptor beta chains in this list originate from one sample, sequenced in a study of cytomegalovirus exposure and HLA in healthy donors. 13 Jbeta primers and 60 Vbeta primers were used for the PCR. Here immunoSEQ multiplex PCR was the method, and the copy in TCRdb shows in-frame clones only, minus some. The sample yields some 33,000 clones, of which the top ten take up roughly 5%. Sequenced material: PBMCs. The receptors derive from a female donor in good health and CMV-seronegative.

V usage is TRBV5-6 and J usage is TRBJ2-1; D is possibly TRBD1 (5 bases). V lost 4 bases to trimming and J lost 10 bases, with 24 bases between them. This CDR3 region has 16 residues. Germline CDR1 and CDR2: SGHDT and YYEEEE. The CDR3 reads CASSALGGIPGKEQFF. DNA of the CDR3: TGTGCCAGCAGCGCCCTAGGTGGAATTCCAGGGAAAGAGCAGTTCTTC.

The rearrangement uses TRBV27 and TRBJ2-3, with a tentative D call TRBD2 (5 bases). The CDR3 loop spans 14 amino acids. CDR1 is MNHEY and CDR2 is SMNVEV in the germline V gene (reference sequence). Trimming shortened V by 6 bases and J by 5 bases, and 15 bases separated the two germline ends. The CDR3 DNA reads TGTGCCAGCAGGAAGGGCCTAGCAGGAGATACGCAGTATTTT. Protein: CASRKGLAGDTQYF.

The chain uses TRBV19 and TRBJ2-7; D is perhaps TRBD1 (5 bases). Germline lookup yields CDR1 LNHDA and CDR2 SQIVND (reference sequence). Trimming took off 0 bases at V and 0 bases at J, with 12 bases between the two ends. The CDR3 sequence is 16 residues long. The DNA of the CDR3 is TGTGCCAGTAGTATAGAGGGGCAGGTGCCCTCCTACGAGCAGTACTTC. This sequence encodes CASSIEGQVPSYEQYF.

The chain is built from TRBV10-1 and TRBJ2-3; 7 bases line up with TRBD2. The germline V gene encodes CDR1 WNHNN and CDR2 SYGVQD (reference sequence). The ends lost 8 bases at V and 4 bases at J; junction bases unmatched: 9. CDR3 length: 14 amino acids. CDR3 DNA sequence: TGCGCCAGCTCCCCTAGCGGTTCCGCAGATACGCAGTATTTT. Its translation is CASSPSGSADTQYF.

This chain connects TRBV6-4 to TRBJ1-1; 7 bases map to TRBD1. The CDR3 totals 13 residues. Trimming at V came to 5 bases and at J to 1 base, leaving 1 base not matched to a gene. The V gene's germline CDR1 is MRHNA and CDR2 SNTAGT. CDR3 in DNA: TGTGCCAGCAGTAAGGGGGCGAACACTGAAGCTTTCTTT. Amino acid sequence: CASSKGANTEAFF.

The chain couples TRBV7-9 to TRBJ1-2; D is ambiguous. The CDR3 covers 14 residues. Germline V CDR1 and CDR2: SEHNR, FQNEAQ (reference sequence). V lost 1 base, J lost 4 bases, and 10 bases lay in between. In nucleotides, the CDR3 is TGTGCCAGCAGCTTAGAGACTTCCCCCTATGGCTACACCTTC. Translated: CASSLETSPYGYTF.

The J gene is TRBJ1-3, the V gene TRBV6-6, with TRBD1 matching over 7 bases. The CDR3 has 14 residues. Unmatched junction bases numbered 5, after V lost 6 bases and J lost 3 bases. The V gene's germline CDR1 is MNHNY and CDR2 SVGAGI (reference sequence). CDR3 bases: TGTGCCAGCAGGACAGGGCAAGGTGGAAACACCATATATTTT. This translates into CASRTGQGGNTIYF.

The rearrangement uses TRBV9 and TRBJ2-5; D unresolved. CDR1 and CDR2 (germline): SGDLS, YYNGEE. Trimming cost V 0 bases and J 5 bases, with 14 bases left between them. This CDR3 comprises 15 residues. The CDR3 DNA is TGTGCCAGCAGCGTAGGCCGAGAGGCGTGGGAGACCCAGTACTTC. Translated, it gives CASSVGREAWETQYF.

The rearrangement joins TRBV18 to TRBJ2-1; 10 bases map to TRBD2. CDR1 and CDR2 from the germline V gene are KGHSH and LQKENI. V lost 4 bases, J lost 7 bases, and 4 bases stayed unmatched. The CDR3 spans 14 residues. The CDR3 DNA sequence: TGTGCCAGCTCACGCGGACTAGCGGAGAATGAGCAGTTCTTC. Translating it yields CASSRGLAENEQFF.

This clone counts as medium-sized (0.01 to 0.1%) by frequency. This chain links TRBV6-4 with TRBJ2-1, with TRBD2 identical over 11 bases. V was clipped by 2 bases and J by 4 bases; unmatched bases: 1. Germline V gene sequence: CDR1 MRHNA, CDR2 SNTAGT. This CDR3 contains 15 residues. CDR3 residues: CASSDGTSGYNEQFF. The CDR3 nucleotides read TGTGCCAGCAGTGACGGGACTAGCGGATACAATGAGCAGTTCTTC.

This chain uses TRBV5-1 with TRBJ2-6; no clear D gene. V lost 0 bases and J lost 0, with 7 bases in between. Germline V lookup: CDR1 SGHRS, CDR2 YFSETQ. The CDR3 has 16 amino acids. The CDR3, as DNA: TGCGCCAGCAGCTTGGACGGTTACTCTGGGGCCAACGTCCTGACTTTC. Translation gives CASSLDGYSGANVLTF.

J is TRBJ1-2 and V is TRBV5-1; D possibly corresponds to TRBD1 (5 bases). This CDR3 has 15 residues. The germline CDR1 and CDR2 sequences are SGHRS and YFSETQ. Trimming removed 0 bases at V and 4 bases at J, with 13 bases between. The CDR3 DNA follows: TGCGCCAGCAGCTTGGATGACAGCCTGGGCTATGGCTACACCTTC. Translation: CASSLDDSLGYGYTF.

The chain is built from TRBV11-3 and TRBJ2-4, with TRBD1 matching over 7 bases. Germline V gives CDR1 SGHNT, CDR2 YENEEA. The V and J ends lost 5 bases and 4 bases, in that order; junction bases with no gene match: 14. The CDR3 covers 17 residues. The CDR3 region is CASSPVGQGVAKNIQYF. The DNA of the CDR3 is TGTGCCAGCAGCCCAGTCGGGCAGGGGGTGGCAAAAAACATTCAGTACTTC.

J is TRBJ2-7 and V is TRBV5-4, with unresolved D. The CDR3 covers 12 residues. The V and J ends lost 3 bases and 6 bases respectively, with 10 bases between them. Germline V gene lookup returns CDR1 SGHNT and CDR2 YYREEE (reference sequence). Written as DNA, the CDR3 is TGTGCCAGCAGCTCGCCAGACACCGAGCAGTACTTC. The encoded protein is CASSSPDTEQYF.

The genes are TRBV13 and TRBJ1-2; the match to TRBD1 covers 8 bases. V gave up 4 bases and J gave up 8 bases; unmatched junction bases: 12. The germline gives CDR1 PRHDT, CDR2 FYEKMQ (reference sequence). CDR3 length: 15 residues. The CDR3 DNA reads TGTGCCAGCAGCTATAACAGGGGGGGATATCAGGGCTACACCTTC. This encodes CASSYNRGGYQGYTF.

The chain uses TRBV21-1 and TRBJ2-7; the table names TRBD2, a call not compared with the DNA. TRBV21-1 is listed as a pseudogene. The CDR3 spans 14 residues. The CDR3 sequence: CASSKHCEGYEQYF. The DNA of the CDR3 is TGTGCCAGCAGCAAACACTGTGAGGGCTACGAGCAGTACTTC.

The chain carries TRBV25-1 and TRBJ2-7, with 9 bases identical to TRBD1. J was trimmed by 5 bases and V by 6 bases; bases with no gene match: 2. The germline CDR1 and CDR2 sequences are MGHDK and SYGVNS. This CDR3 spans 12 amino acids. CDR3 in DNA: TGTGCCAGCAGCCGACAGGGGGACGAGCAGTACTTC. It translates to CASSRQGDEQYF.

This rearrangement joins TRBV5-1 to TRBJ2-5; 10 bases fit TRBD1. This CDR3 is built from 14 residues. The J segment lost 5 bases and the V segment lost 4 bases, leaving 5 bases of the junction unmatched. Germline assignment: CDR1 SGHRS and CDR2 YFSETQ. The DNA for the CDR3 is TGCGCCAGCAGCATGGACAGGGGGAGCGAGACCCAGTACTTC. It encodes CASSMDRGSETQYF.